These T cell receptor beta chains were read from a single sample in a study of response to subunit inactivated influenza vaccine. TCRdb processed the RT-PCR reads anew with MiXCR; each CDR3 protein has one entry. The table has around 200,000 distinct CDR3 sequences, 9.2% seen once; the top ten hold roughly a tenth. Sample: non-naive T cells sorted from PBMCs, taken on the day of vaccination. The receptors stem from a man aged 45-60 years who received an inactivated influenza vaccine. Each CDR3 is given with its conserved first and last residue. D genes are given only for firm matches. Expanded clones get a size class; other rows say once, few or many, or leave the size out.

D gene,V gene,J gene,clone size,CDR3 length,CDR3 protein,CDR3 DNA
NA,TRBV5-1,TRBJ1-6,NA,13,CASSSTRSSPLHF,TGCGCCAGCAGCTCAACCAGGAGTTCACCCCTCCACTTT
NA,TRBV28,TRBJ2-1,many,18,CASSFPTGFLDLNNEQFF,TGTGCCAGCAGTTTCCCCACAGGTTTCTTGGACCTGAACAATGAGCAGTTCTTC
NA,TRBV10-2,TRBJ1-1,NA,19,CASSEAGIGLGVVNTEAFF,TGCGCCAGCAGTGAGGCGGGAATTGGGCTCGGGGTCGTAAACACTGAAGCTTTCTTT
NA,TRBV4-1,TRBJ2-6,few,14,CASSQVTGANVLTF,TGCGCCAGCAGCCAAGTTACTGGGGCCAACGTCCTGACTTTC
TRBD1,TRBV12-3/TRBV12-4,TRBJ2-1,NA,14,CASRGTGREWEQFF,TGTGCCAGCAGGGGGACAGGGCGGGAGTGGGAGCAGTTCTTC
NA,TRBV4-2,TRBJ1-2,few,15,CASSQDRSSNYGYTF,TGTGCCAGCAGCCAAGACAGGTCCTCTAACTATGGCTACACCTTC
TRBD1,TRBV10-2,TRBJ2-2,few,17,CASSEDPTGRNTGELFF,TGCGCCAGCAGTGAAGACCCGACAGGGAGAAACACCGGGGAGCTGTTTTTT
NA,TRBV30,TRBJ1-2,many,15,CAWSEPQQGNYGYTF,TGTGCCTGGAGTGAGCCACAACAGGGTAACTATGGCTACACCTTC
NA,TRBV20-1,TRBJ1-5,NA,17,CSALVAGSWLSNQPQHF,TGCAGTGCCCTGGTGGCAGGATCTTGGCTTAGCAATCAGCCCCAGCATTTT
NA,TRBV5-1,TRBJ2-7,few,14,CASSEDMQRREQYF,TGCGCCAGCAGTGAGGACATGCAACGGCGGGAGCAGTACTTC
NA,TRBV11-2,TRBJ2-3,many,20,CASSLDPGRRGRGGPDTQYF,TGTGCCAGCAGCTTAGATCCGGGGAGAAGAGGGCGGGGAGGCCCAGATACGCAGTATTTT
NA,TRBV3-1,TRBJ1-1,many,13,CASSQGRNTEAFF,TGTGCCAGCAGCCAAGGAAGGAACACTGAAGCTTTCTTT
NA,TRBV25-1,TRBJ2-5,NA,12,CASGGMRETQYF,TGTGCCAGCGGGGGCATGAGAGAGACCCAGTACTTC
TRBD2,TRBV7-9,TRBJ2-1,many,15,CASITSGRALNEQFF,TGTGCCAGCATAACTAGCGGGAGGGCCCTGAATGAGCAGTTCTTC
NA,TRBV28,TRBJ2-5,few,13,CASTPAGRETQYF,TGTGCCAGCACCCCCGCAGGGAGGGAGACCCAGTACTTC
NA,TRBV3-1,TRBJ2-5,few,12,CASSRLWETQYF,TGTGCCAGCAGCCGCTTGTGGGAGACCCAGTACTTC
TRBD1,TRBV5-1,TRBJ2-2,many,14,CATRDSTNTGELFF,TGCGCCACCCGGGACAGCACGAACACCGGGGAGCTGTTTTTT
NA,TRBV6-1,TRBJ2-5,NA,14,CASRGTPRTETQYF,TGTGCCAGCAGAGGGACACCCAGGACGGAGACCCAGTACTTC
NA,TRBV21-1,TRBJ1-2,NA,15,CASSTRWGEMCGYTF,TGTGCCAGCAGCACAAGGTGGGGGGAAATGTGCGGCTACACCTTC
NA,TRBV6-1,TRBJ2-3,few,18,CASSAILLGVGRTDTQYF,TGTGCCAGCAGTGCAATTCTCCTCGGAGTAGGGCGGACAGATACGCAGTATTTT
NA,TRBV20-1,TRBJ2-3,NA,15,CSARKAAEHTDTQYF,TGCAGTGCTAGAAAAGCAGCGGAGCACACAGATACGCAGTATTTT
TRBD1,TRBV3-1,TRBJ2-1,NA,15,CASSQEDRGLDEQFF,TGTGCCAGCAGCCAAGAAGACAGGGGGCTGGATGAGCAGTTCTTC
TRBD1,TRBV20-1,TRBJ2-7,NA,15,CSALTQDRGPYEQYF,TGCAGTGCTCTTACCCAGGACAGGGGACCCTACGAGCAGTACTTC
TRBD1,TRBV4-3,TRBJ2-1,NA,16,CASSHQDRAPYNEQFF,TGCGCCAGCAGCCACCAGGACAGGGCACCCTACAATGAGCAGTTCTTC
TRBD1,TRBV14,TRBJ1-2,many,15,CASSQAGGVNYGYTF,TGTGCCAGCAGCCAAGCAGGGGGAGTTAACTATGGCTACACCTTC
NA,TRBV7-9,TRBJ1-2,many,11,CASSRYGGYTF,TGTGCCAGCAGCCGGTACGGCGGCTACACCTTC
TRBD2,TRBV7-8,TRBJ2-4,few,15,CASSPGTSAQNIQYF,TGTGCCAGCAGCCCCGGGACTAGCGCTCAAAACATTCAGTACTTC
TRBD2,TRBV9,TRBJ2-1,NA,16,CASSVGPLAGRDEQFF,TGTGCCAGCAGCGTTGGGCCACTAGCGGGAAGGGATGAGCAGTTCTTC
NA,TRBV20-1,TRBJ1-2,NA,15,CSARLQDPGDYGYSF,TGCAGTGCTAGATTACAGGATCCGGGAGACTATGGCTACTCCTTC
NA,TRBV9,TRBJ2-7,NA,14,CASSVEPVAYEQYF,TGTGCCAGCAGCGTAGAGCCGGTGGCCTACGAGCAGTACTTC
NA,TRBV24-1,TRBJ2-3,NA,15,CATSEGRGFTDTQYF,TGTGCCACCAGTGAGGGCAGGGGTTTCACAGATACGCAGTATTTT
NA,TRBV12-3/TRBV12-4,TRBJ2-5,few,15,CASRKRTPMGETQYF,TGTGCCAGCAGGAAACGGACACCCATGGGAGAGACCCAGTACTTC
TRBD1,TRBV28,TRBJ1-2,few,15,CASRRPGQTNYGYTF,TGTGCCAGCAGGAGACCGGGACAGACAAACTATGGCTACACCTTC
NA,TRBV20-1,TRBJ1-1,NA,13,CSAVVFGNTEAFF,TGCAGTGCTGTGGTGTTTGGGAACACTGAAGCTTTCTTT
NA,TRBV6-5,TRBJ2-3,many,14,CASSSGTITDTQYF,TGTGCCAGCAGTTCCGGGACGATCACAGATACGCAGTATTTT
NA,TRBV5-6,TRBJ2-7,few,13,CASSHRDTYEQYF,TGTGCCAGCAGCCACAGGGACACCTACGAGCAGTACTTC
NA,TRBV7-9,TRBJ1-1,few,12,CASSPVGTEAFF,TGTGCCAGCAGCCCCGTTGGCACTGAAGCTTTCTTT
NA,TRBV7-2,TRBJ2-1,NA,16,CASSTRQFTQYNEQFF,TGTGCCAGCAGCACTCGACAGTTTACCCAGTACAATGAGCAGTTCTTC
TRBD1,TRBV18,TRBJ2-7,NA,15,CASSPTGTGGYEQYF,TGTGCCAGCTCCCCGACCGGGACAGGGGGCTACGAGCAGTACTTC
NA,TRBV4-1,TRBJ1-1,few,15,CASSQVDGSYTEAFF,TGCGCCAGCAGCCAAGTCGATGGAAGTTACACTGAAGCTTTCTTT
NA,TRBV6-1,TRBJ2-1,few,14,CASSEGPDHNEQFF,TGTGCCAGCAGTGAAGGGCCGGACCACAATGAGCAGTTCTTC
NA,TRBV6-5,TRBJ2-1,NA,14,CASSYRDNHNEQFF,TGTGCCAGCAGTTACAGGGACAATCACAATGAGCAGTTCTTC
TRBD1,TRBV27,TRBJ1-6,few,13,CATTGGNNSPLHF,TGTGCCACCACAGGGGGGAATAATTCACCCCTCCACTTT
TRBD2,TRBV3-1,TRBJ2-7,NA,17,CASSQEGAGGGGIRQYF,TGTGCCAGCAGCCAAGAAGGTGCGGGAGGCGGTGGGATCAGGCAGTACTTC
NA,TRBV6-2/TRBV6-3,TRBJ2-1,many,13,CASSGPIYNEQFF,TGTGCCAGCAGTGGACCGATTTACAATGAGCAGTTCTTC
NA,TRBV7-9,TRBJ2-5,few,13,CASSYGEGETQYF,TGTGCCAGCAGCTATGGAGAGGGGGAGACCCAGTACTTC
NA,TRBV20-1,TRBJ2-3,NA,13,CSARDSFGDTQYF,TGCAGTGCTAGAGATAGCTTTGGGGATACGCAGTATTTT
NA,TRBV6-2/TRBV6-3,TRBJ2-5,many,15,CASSPPGNGEETQYF,TGTGCCAGCAGTCCGCCGGGGAACGGCGAAGAGACCCAGTACTTC
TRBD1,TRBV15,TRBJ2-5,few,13,CATGTGRTETQYF,TGTGCCACCGGGACAGGAAGGACAGAGACCCAGTACTTC
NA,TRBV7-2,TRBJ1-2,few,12,CASSARNYGYTF,TGTGCCAGCAGCGCCAGAAACTATGGCTACACCTTC
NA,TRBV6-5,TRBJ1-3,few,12,CASIGGGNTIYF,TGTGCCAGCATCGGGGGAGGAAACACCATATATTTT